One sample yielded the 5 T cell receptor beta chains listed below, sequenced in a study of shared clonotypes between healthy human individuals. The table came from immunoSEQ multiplex PCR; TCRdb's copy has only in-frame clones and leaves some out. The sample shows millions of clones, roughly 95% of them seen only once. Input material: naive CD4+ T cells sorted from blood. Subset indicated: CD45RA+ positively selected. These receptor sequences come from a man aged 18 to 30 in good health.

The chain joins TRBV27 to TRBJ2-7, with 9 nucleotides matching TRBD2. Trimming removed 3 bases from V and 4 bases from J; junction bases left unmatched: 10. Per the germline V gene, CDR1 is MNHEY and CDR2 is SMNVEV (reference sequence). The CDR3 sequence is 16 residues long. The CDR3 sequence: CASSLGSGGLAYEQYF. CDR3 DNA sequence: TGTGCCAGCAGTTTGGGTTCGGGGGGACTAGCATACGAGCAGTACTTC.

This clone came up once. The rearrangement joins TRBV10-2 to TRBJ1-5, with D unresolved. This CDR3 is 15 amino acids long. Germline CDR1 WSHSY, CDR2 SAAADI. The ends were cut back, 3 bases at V and 7 bases at J, with 16 bases in the middle. DNA of the CDR3: TGCGCCAGCAGTGACACCCGGAGTCTTAGGCAGCCCCAGCATTTT. It encodes CASSDTRSLRQPQHF.

Here the CDR3 reads CASSGATQVYGYTF. The DNA for the CDR3 is TGTGCCAGCAGTGGAGCTACACAGGTCTATGGCTACACCTTC. The J gene is TRBJ1-2, the V gene TRBV6-5; possibly TRBD1 for D (5 bases). Germline CDR1 and CDR2: MNHEY and SVGAGI. The CDR3 loop spans 14 amino acids. Trimming stripped 5 bases from V and 4 bases from J, with 14 bases between.

V and J are TRBV5-1 and TRBJ2-5; the D gene is possibly TRBD1 (6 bases). Germline loops: CDR1 SGHRS, CDR2 YFSETQ. CDR3 size: 16 residues. The V end lost 4 bases, the J end lost 5 bases, and 21 bases lay between the germline ends. The CDR3: CASSLGQRLGEETQYF. The CDR3 DNA follows: TGCGCCAGCAGCCTTGGACAGCGACTGGGGGAGGAGACCCAGTACTTC.

As regards this clone: This may come from a read error, since a much larger clone is one base off. In the same sample, other DNA sequences code for this CDR3. The chain joins TRBV7-2 to TRBJ2-7; D remains unclear. CDR1 is SGHTA and CDR2 is FQGNSA in the germline V gene. There are 11 residues in the CDR3. V was trimmed by 4 bases and J by 3 bases, leaving 4 bases between them. CDR3 nucleotides: TGTGCCAGCAGCTCCAACTACGAGCAGTACTTC. Protein product: CASSSNYEQYF.